This T cell receptor (beta chain) came from a study of CXCR4 blockade with PD-1 therapy in pancreatic cancer. Study outcomes and limitations: Clone frequency correlated with its number of distinct nucleotide rearrangements.

Per germline, CDR1 LNHDA and CDR2 SQIVND (reference sequence). This CDR3 is 14 amino acids long. Trimming removed 3 bases at V and 3 bases at J, with 11 bases between. TCRdb keeps only in-frame clones here, not all; method: immunoSEQ multiplex PCR. The sample carries about 2,600 clones, over 35% recorded once. No neoadjuvant therapy was given before resection to the patients supplying these archived tumor blocks. A word on this clone: Antigen specificity is unknown.

The chain joins TRBV19 to TRBJ1-2; D possibly corresponds to TRBD1 (6 bases). The receptor was isolated from a human donor with pancreatic ductal adenocarcinoma. Sequenced material: tumor tissue. CDR3 sequence (DNA): TGTGCCAGTAGTATGGGGGCTGGCGACTATGGCTACACCTTC. This encodes CASSMGAGDYGYTF.